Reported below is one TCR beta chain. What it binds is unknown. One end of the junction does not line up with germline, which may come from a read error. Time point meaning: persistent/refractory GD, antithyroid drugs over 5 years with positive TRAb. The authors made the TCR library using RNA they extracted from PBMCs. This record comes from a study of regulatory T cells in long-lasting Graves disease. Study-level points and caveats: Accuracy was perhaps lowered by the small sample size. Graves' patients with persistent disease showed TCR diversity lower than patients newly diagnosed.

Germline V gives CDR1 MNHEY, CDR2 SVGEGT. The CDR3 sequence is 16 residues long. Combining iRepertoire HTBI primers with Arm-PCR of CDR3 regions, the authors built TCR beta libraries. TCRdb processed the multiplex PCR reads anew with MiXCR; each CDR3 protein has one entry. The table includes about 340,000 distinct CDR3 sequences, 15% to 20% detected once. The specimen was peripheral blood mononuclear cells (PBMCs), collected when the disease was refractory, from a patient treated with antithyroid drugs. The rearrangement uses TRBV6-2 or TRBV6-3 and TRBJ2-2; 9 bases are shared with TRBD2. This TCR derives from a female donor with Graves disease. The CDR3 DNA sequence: TGTTCCAGCAAAGTTAATAGCGGGAGTTGGACCGGGGAGCTGTTTTTT. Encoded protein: CSSKVNSGSWTGELFF.